Given below is one TCR beta chain in context. Authors' processing steps: Amplification with reference gene primers provided the estimates of nucleated cell counts. Using immunoSEQ multiplex PCR, the repertoire was profiled, and TCRdb retains in-frame clones only, with some absent. That table gives V, J and clone size, and the DNA gave D and trimming. The repertoire consists of roughly 72,000 clones, with 82% occurring once and the leading ten covering around 13%. This record comes from a study of blood T cell repertoires in COVID-19. For the study at large: Whether acute or convalescent, the COVID-19 samples came from the United States, Italy and Spain. Nucleic acid was either cDNA or gDNA, and it came from T cells, B-cell-depleted T cells, or PBMCs.

The CDR3 has 15 residues. The V and J ends lost 0 bases and 4 bases respectively, with 13 bases between them. Per germline, CDR1 SGHKS and CDR2 YYEKEE (reference sequence). The sequencing input was peripheral blood. The TCR comes from a woman of 80 years or more with acute or convalescent COVID-19. The chain employs TRBV5-5 and TRBJ1-2; D might be TRBD1 (5 bases). The CDR3: CASSLVGTGVYGYTF. The CDR3 nucleotides are TGTGCCAGCAGCTTGGTGGGCACAGGAGTCTATGGCTACACCTTC.